The 26 T cell receptor beta chains below all came from one sample that was sequenced in a study of blood T cell repertoires in COVID-19. Assay: immunoSEQ multiplex PCR; the TCRdb copy retains only in-frame clones and omits some. The sample has approximately 440,000 clones, approximately 90% seen once. The sample was peripheral blood. The receptor set was obtained from a woman between 45 and 65 years old with COVID-19, enrolled during active disease.

The chain joins TRBV28 to TRBJ1-6, with TRBD1 matching 9 bases. The CDR3 totals 15 residues. Trimming at V came to 6 bases and at J to 9 bases, leaving 9 bases not matched to a gene. Germline V gives CDR1 MDHEN, CDR2 SYDVKM. CDR3 in amino acids: CASRTTGGGSSPLHF. In DNA, the CDR3 is TGTGCCAGCAGAACCACAGGGGGCGGCAGTTCACCCCTCCACTTT.

To note about this clone: Distinct nucleotide sequences in the sample also encode this CDR3. The rearrangement joins TRBV5-1 to TRBJ2-1, with TRBD2 identical over 7 bases. Germline V gene sequence: CDR1 SGHRS, CDR2 YFSETQ. This CDR3 has 15 residues. Losses at the gene ends were 3 bases for V and 0 bases for J; bases not matched to a gene: 3. The CDR3: CASSSGGSSYNEQFF. In DNA, the CDR3 is TGCGCCAGCAGCTCGGGGGGTTCCTCCTACAATGAGCAGTTCTTC.

This clone appeared a single time. CDR3 residues: CASITGGDKNIQYF. Here the CDR3 DNA reads TGTGCCAGCATTACTGGGGGGGACAAAAACATTCAGTACTTC. The rearrangement links TRBV28 to TRBJ2-4, with 7 positions matching TRBD2. With 7 bases clipped from V and 3 bases from J, the junction kept 6 bases outside the gene matches. The CDR3 totals 14 residues. The germline CDR1 and CDR2 sequences are MDHEN and SYDVKM.

The CDR3 nucleotides read TGTGCCAGCAGCTTATCGTTTGCAACTAATGAAAAACTGTTTTTT. This sequence encodes CASSLSFATNEKLFF. The genes are TRBV5-5 and TRBJ1-4; no definite D call. Per the germline V gene, CDR1 is SGHKS and CDR2 is YYEKEE (reference sequence). The V end lost 2 bases, the J end lost 0 bases, and 8 bases lay between the germline ends. This CDR3 is built from 15 residues.

This chain uses TRBV5-8 with TRBJ1-1; possible D gene TRBD1, 6 bases. CDR1 is SGHTS, CDR2 YDEGEE, per germline. The CDR3 length is 14 residues. With 4 bases removed from V and 1 base from J, the gap between germline ends came to 11 bases. The CDR3 loop reads CASSRGQTNTEAFF. CDR3 in DNA: TGTGCCAGCAGCCGCGGACAGACGAACACTGAAGCTTTCTTT.

This chain uses TRBV5-6 with TRBJ2-2, with D perhaps TRBD2 (6 bases). Germline values: CDR1 SGHDT, CDR2 YYEEEE. With 1 base removed from V and 4 bases from J, the gap between germline ends came to 14 bases. This CDR3 comprises 16 residues. Here the CDR3 DNA reads TGTGCCAGCAGCTTGAATCGGGGGACCTCCACCGGGGAGCTGTTTTTT. This sequence encodes CASSLNRGTSTGELFF.

The V gene is TRBV28, the J gene TRBJ1-5; TRBD1 aligns across 9 bases. V lost 4 bases, J lost 8 bases, and 6 bases stayed unmatched. The CDR3 has 14 amino acids. Per the germline V gene, CDR1 is MDHEN and CDR2 is SYDVKM. CDR3: CASSSRDRAKPQHF. In DNA form, the CDR3 reads TGTGCCAGCAGTTCCCGGGACAGGGCGAAGCCCCAGCATTTT. The full variable domain, completed using reference TRBV28 and TRBJ1-5, is DVKVTQSSRYLVKRTGEKVFLECVQDMDHENMFWYRQDPGLGLRLIYFSYDVKMKEKGDIPEGYSVSREKKERFSLILESASTNQTSMYLCASSSRDRAKPQHFGDGTRLSIL.

The CDR3 DNA is TGTGCCAGCAGCGCAGGGCGGGGATCCTACGAGCAGTACTTC. It is translated as CASSAGRGSYEQYF. This sequence joins TRBV9 and TRBJ2-7; the D gene is possibly TRBD2 (6 bases). Germline V gene sequence: CDR1 SGDLS, CDR2 YYNGEE. This CDR3 is 14 amino acids long. Between the trimmed V and J ends, which lost 3 bases and 1 base, there was a span of 11 bases.

For this clone: The same CDR3 also results from other DNA sequences found in this sample. The chain uses TRBV30 and TRBJ1-5; D unclear. The CDR3 is made up of 13 amino acids. Germline lookup yields CDR1 GTSNPN and CDR2 SVGIG (reference sequence). V lost 0 bases, J lost 4 bases, and 7 bases lay in between. The CDR3 protein is CAWSVAGNQPQHF. The CDR3 DNA is TGTGCCTGGAGTGTAGCCGGTAATCAGCCCCAGCATTTT. Full variable domain (missing parts from reference TRBV30 and TRBJ1-5): SQTIHQWPATLVQPVGSPLSLECTVEGTSNPNLYWYRQAAGRGLQLLFYSVGIGQISSEVPQNLSASRPQDRQFILSSKKLLLSDSGFYLCAWSVAGNQPQHFGDGTRLSIL.

The rearrangement links TRBV30 to TRBJ2-7; unclear D gene. Trimming left V 5 bases short and J 3 bases short, with 11 bases between. The germline V gene encodes CDR1 GTSNPN and CDR2 SVGIG (reference sequence). The CDR3 contains 12 residues. As DNA, the CDR3 is TGTGCCTGGGAGGTAATCGGCTACGAGCAGTACTTC. This sequence encodes CAWEVIGYEQYF.

DNA for the CDR3: TGTGCCAGCAGGGACAGGGGGCAGGGGCAGCCCCAGCATTTT. It translates to CASRDRGQGQPQHF. V gene TRBV6-5 combines with J gene TRBJ1-5; the match to TRBD1 covers 11 bases. Germline CDR1 is MNHEY and CDR2 is SVGAGI. This CDR3 is 14 amino acids long. V was pared by 6 bases and J by 7 bases, with 5 bases of the junction left unmatched.

The rearrangement links TRBV30 to TRBJ2-3, with D unresolved. CDR1 is GTSNPN and CDR2 is SVGIG in the germline V gene (reference sequence). The CDR3 covers 13 residues. Between the trimmed V and J ends, which lost 0 bases and 0 bases, there was a span of 4 bases. CDR3 bases: TGTGCCTGGAGTGTCGGGAGCACAGATACGCAGTATTTT. Translation gives CAWSVGSTDTQYF.

The chain recombines TRBV27 with TRBJ2-3; D may be TRBD1 (6 bases). Germline values: CDR1 MNHEY, CDR2 SMNVEV (reference sequence). Trimming stripped 7 bases from V and 2 bases from J, with 13 bases between. The CDR3 consists of 14 residues. This CDR3 is CASKPTGSTDTQYF. CDR3 bases: TGTGCCAGCAAACCGACAGGTTCCACAGATACGCAGTATTTT.

The CDR3 spells CASSRMGGGANEQFF. Written as DNA, the CDR3 is TGTGCCAGCAGTCGGATGGGTGGGGGGGCGAATGAGCAGTTCTTC. The rearrangement links TRBV27 to TRBJ2-1; D may be TRBD2 (7 bases). V was shortened by 5 bases and J by 7 bases, with 18 bases between the two germline ends. CDR1 and CDR2 (germline): MNHEY, SMNVEV (reference sequence). The CDR3 sequence is 15 residues long.

The J gene is TRBJ1-1, the V gene TRBV7-9, with D tentatively TRBD1 (6 bases). This CDR3 has 14 residues. Germline CDR1 SEHNR, CDR2 FQNEAQ (reference sequence). The V and J ends lost 3 bases and 5 bases respectively, with 13 bases between them. For the CDR3, the DNA is TGTGCCAGCAGCTTGGAAGGGGGAGGGACTGAAGCTTTCTTT. Protein: CASSLEGGGTEAFF.

J is TRBJ2-3 and V is TRBV6-1; D may be TRBD2 (6 bases). Trimming removed 1 base at V and 8 bases at J, with 13 bases between. Germline V lookup: CDR1 MNHNS, CDR2 SASEGT. The CDR3 has 14 residues. CDR3 nucleotides: TGTGCCAGCAGTGAAGTGTCAAGGGAGGCTACGCAGTATTTT. Translation gives CASSEVSREATQYF.

The genes are TRBV27 and TRBJ2-1, with a weak D call TRBD1 (5 bases). CDR1 and CDR2 from the germline V gene are MNHEY and SMNVEV (reference sequence). V lost 6 bases and J lost 2, with 14 bases in between. CDR3 length: 15 residues. The CDR3 spells CASSSQLGAYNEQFF. As DNA, the CDR3 is TGTGCCAGCAGCTCCCAATTAGGGGCCTACAATGAGCAGTTCTTC.

V and J are TRBV10-1 and TRBJ2-5, with 7 bases aligning to TRBD1. Germline V CDR1 and CDR2: WNHNN, SYGVQD (reference sequence). The junction had 6 bases not matched to a gene; V was cut back by 6 bases and J by 2 bases. The CDR3 contains 14 residues. The CDR3 spells CASSEGTEQETQYF. The CDR3, as DNA: TGCGCCAGCAGCGAGGGGACAGAACAAGAGACCCAGTACTTC.

The chain couples TRBV5-1 to TRBJ1-1; 9 nucleotides agree with TRBD1. Germline V gives CDR1 SGHRS, CDR2 YFSETQ. The CDR3 is made up of 15 amino acids. The J segment lost 4 bases and the V segment lost 3 bases, leaving 7 bases of the junction unmatched. The CDR3 protein is CASSSGDRVGTEAFF. CDR3 in DNA: TGCGCCAGCAGCTCTGGGGACAGGGTCGGCACTGAAGCTTTCTTT. Drawing the rest from reference TRBV5-1 and TRBJ1-1, the complete variable domain is KAGVTQTPRYLIKTRGQQVTLSCSPISGHRSVSWYQQTPGQGLQFLFEYFSETQRNKGNFPGRFSGRQFSNSRSEMNVSTLELGDSALYLCASSSGDRVGTEAFFGQGTRLTVV.

The J gene is TRBJ2-3, the V gene TRBV9, with TRBD1 matching 10 bases. The CDR3 is 16 amino acids. Germline loops: CDR1 SGDLS, CDR2 YYNGEE. V dropped 6 bases and J dropped 5; count of bases not matched to a gene: 12. The CDR3 here is CASTRYGTGAVDTQYF. CDR3 coding DNA: TGTGCCAGCACACGATACGGGACAGGGGCCGTAGATACGCAGTATTTT.

This chain joins TRBV19 and TRBJ1-1, with D tentatively TRBD1 (5 bases). CDR1 is LNHDA, CDR2 SQIVND, per germline (reference sequence). This CDR3 is 16 amino acids long. V was shortened by 3 bases and J by 6 bases, with 20 bases between the two germline ends. CDR3 nucleotide sequence: TGTGCCAGTAGTATGGGGCTAGGGGTAGTTTCAGCTGAAGCTTTCTTT. This encodes CASSMGLGVVSAEAFF. The full variable domain, rest sourced from reference TRBV19 and TRBJ1-1, is DGGITQSPKYLFRKEGQNVTLSCEQNLNHDAMYWYRQDPGQGLRLIYYSQIVNDFQKGDIAEGYSVSREKKESFPLTVTSAQKNPTAFYLCASSMGLGVVSAEAFFGQGTRLTVV.

This chain connects TRBV5-1 to TRBJ2-5; the D gene is possibly TRBD2 (6 bases). The CDR3 spans 16 residues. The V end was cut by 0 bases, the J end by 5 bases, with 17 bases between. Germline V lookup: CDR1 SGHRS, CDR2 YFSETQ. The CDR3 DNA sequence: TGCGCCAGCAGCTTGGCAGCGGGTCCCTCCCGGGAGACCCAGTACTTC. This sequence encodes CASSLAAGPSRETQYF.

This clone appeared a few times. The chain is built from TRBV5-1 and TRBJ1-6; D might be TRBD1 (6 bases). In germline, CDR1 is SGHRS, CDR2 YFSETQ. V was clipped by 0 bases and J by 5 bases, with 9 bases between them. The CDR3 is 15 residues long. The CDR3 spells CASSLATGNNSPLHF. In DNA form, the CDR3 reads TGCGCCAGCAGCTTGGCCACAGGGAATAATTCACCCCTCCACTTT.

This chain uses TRBV4-1 with TRBJ1-6; 9 bases fit TRBD1. The CDR3 runs to 15 residues. From germline, CDR1 is MGHRA and CDR2 YSYEKL. V was clipped by 4 bases and J by 10 bases; unmatched bases: 8. CDR3 protein: CASSLTGTGQSPLHF. CDR3 nucleotide sequence: TGCGCCAGCAGCCTAACCGGGACAGGGCAATCACCCCTCCACTTT.

V and J are TRBV6-1 and TRBJ2-6; perhaps TRBD2 as D (6 bases). Germline CDR1 reads MNHNS; CDR2 reads SASEGT. The CDR3 is 16 amino acids. Trimming took 3 bases from V and 4 from J, leaving 13 bases between them. The CDR3 DNA is TGTGCCAGCAGTGACCTTCTCGGGAGCGGGGCCAACGTCCTGACTTTC. Amino acid sequence: CASSDLLGSGANVLTF.

V gene TRBV3-1 (or the pseudogene TRBV3-2) combines with J gene TRBJ2-2; 10 positions match TRBD1. The J segment lost 6 bases and the V segment lost 0 bases, leaving 4 bases of the junction unmatched. This CDR3 has 16 amino acids. The germline gives CDR1 LGHDT, CDR2 YNNKEL (reference sequence). The CDR3: CASSQERTGGSGELFF. CDR3 in DNA: TGTGCCAGCAGCCAAGAGAGGACAGGGGGGTCCGGGGAGCTGTTTTTT.